The 28 T cell receptor beta chains listed next were all sequenced from one sample in a study of blood T cells in healthy people across ages. Next came a second PCR, run for about 6 to 11 cycles, which used a sample-barcoded 5' primer along with a J-beta primer mix. TCRdb processed the 5' RACE reads anew with MiXCR; each CDR3 protein has one entry. Of 1.5 million to 2 million distinct CDR3 sequences in the sample, approximately 50% are singletons; the top ten hold around 2.1%. The source material was blood. The receptors derive from a woman aged 40-49 years in good health.

This clonotype was recorded a few times. The genes are TRBV15 and TRBJ2-5; tentatively, D is TRBD1 (5 bases). Trimming cost V 0 bases and J 4 bases, with 15 bases left between them. The CDR3 consists of 16 residues. The germline CDR1 and CDR2 sequences are LNHNV and YYDKDF (reference sequence). The CDR3 is CATSRDLFGRVETQYF. The CDR3 region has the DNA TGTGCCACCAGCAGAGATTTGTTCGGCAGGGTAGAGACCCAGTACTTC.

The chain recombines TRBV28 with TRBJ1-4; 7 bases agree with TRBD1. The CDR3 length is 16 residues. V was pared by 4 bases and J by 8 bases, with 13 bases of the junction left unmatched. The germline V gene encodes CDR1 MDHEN and CDR2 SYDVKM. CDR3 residues: CASSSHLGDRGEKLFF. CDR3 nucleotides: TGTGCCAGCAGTTCCCATCTCGGGGACAGAGGGGAAAAACTGTTTTTT.

This chain uses TRBV5-1 with TRBJ2-7, with D possibly matching TRBD1 (5 bases). The CDR3 sequence is 13 residues long. CDR1 is SGHRS and CDR2 is YFSETQ in the germline V gene. V shed 2 bases and J shed 2 bases, with 8 bases lying between them. The CDR3 is CASSFSRAYEQYF. CDR3 nucleotides: TGCGCCAGCAGCTTCTCCAGGGCCTACGAGCAGTACTTC.

Turning to this clonotype: Being one base from a much bigger clone, this may be a read error. The chain is built from TRBV7-2 and TRBJ2-1, with a tentative D call TRBD2 (5 bases). The J call may not be correct, given that the DNA end is closer to TRBJ2-7. This CDR3 is built from 15 residues. The V gene's germline CDR1 is SGHTA and CDR2 FQGNSA. The CDR3 DNA reads as TGTGCCAGCAGCCAGCGAACGAGGGCCTACAATGAGCAGTACTTC. It encodes CASSQRTRAYNEQYF.

The chain combines TRBV4-2 with TRBJ2-1, with D possibly being TRBD2 (6 bases). The V end lost 0 bases, the J end lost 0 bases, and 12 bases lay between the germline ends. Germline V gives CDR1 LGHNA, CDR2 YNFKEQ. CDR3 length equals 17 residues. This chain's CDR3 is CASSQDGVSGSYNEQFF. CDR3 sequence (DNA): TGTGCCAGCAGCCAAGATGGGGTTAGCGGCTCCTACAATGAGCAGTTCTTC.

The genes are TRBV5-1 and TRBJ1-1; maybe TRBD1 (5 bases). This CDR3 spans 15 amino acids. CDR1 is SGHRS, CDR2 YFSETQ, per germline. Deletions cut 0 bases from V and 4 bases from J, with 13 bases between. This CDR3 reads CASSLDAGRGTEAFF. The CDR3 region has the DNA TGCGCCAGCAGCTTGGACGCGGGGCGCGGCACTGAAGCTTTCTTT.

V and J are TRBV20-1 and TRBJ1-6, with TRBD1 identical over 8 bases. This CDR3 spans 14 amino acids. Germline V gives CDR1 DFQATT, CDR2 SNEGSKA (reference sequence). The junction had 9 bases not matched to a gene; V was cut back by 6 bases and J by 8 bases. DNA of the CDR3: TGCAGTGCCAGATCACAGGGGGTGTATTCACCCCTCCACTTT. Translation gives CSARSQGVYSPLHF.

The genes are TRBV9 and TRBJ2-5, with D possibly matching TRBD1 (6 bases). Deletions cut 4 bases from V and 5 bases from J, with 15 bases between. Germline V gene lookup returns CDR1 SGDLS and CDR2 YYNGEE. This CDR3 comprises 14 residues. The CDR3 here is CASSSQGFGETQYF. The CDR3 DNA is TGTGCCAGCAGCTCTCAGGGGTTCGGGGAGACCCAGTACTTC.

The CDR3 loop reads CASSLLLRPPQETQYF. The DNA for the CDR3 is TGTGCCAGCAGCTTATTGCTCAGGCCTCCCCAAGAGACCCAGTACTTC. This chain connects TRBV7-8 to TRBJ2-5; no firm D call. V lost 2 bases and J lost 1, with 14 bases in between. The length of the CDR3 is 16 residues. CDR1 is SGHVS and CDR2 is FQNEAQ in the germline V gene.

V is TRBV6-5 and J is TRBJ1-4, with TRBD1 matching over 7 bases. Trimming at V came to 2 bases and at J to 3 bases, leaving 3 bases not matched to a gene. The CDR3 spans 15 residues. Germline values: CDR1 MNHEY, CDR2 SVGAGI. The CDR3 spells CASSYEGTANEKLFF. The CDR3 DNA reads as TGTGCCAGCAGTTACGAAGGGACAGCTAATGAAAAACTGTTTTTT.

The chain links TRBV24-1 to TRBJ2-3; 11 positions agree with TRBD1. Looked up from germline, CDR1 is KGHDR and CDR2 is SFDVKD. The CDR3 has 15 amino acids. The V and J ends lost 6 bases and 6 bases, in that order; junction bases with no gene match: 7. Here the CDR3 DNA reads TGTGCCACCAGTCGTCGGGACAGGGGGGCGGATACGCAGTATTTT. This gives the protein CATSRRDRGADTQYF.

This chain joins TRBV7-8 and TRBJ2-6, with 8 bases that match TRBD1. CDR1 and CDR2 from the germline V gene are SGHVS and FQNEAQ. CDR3 size: 19 residues. V shed 5 bases, J shed 1 base, and the junction held 13 bases outside the gene matches. CDR3 in amino acids: CASSPPRETGESGANVLTF. The CDR3, as DNA: TGTGCCAGCAGCCCCCCTCGAGAGACAGGGGAATCTGGGGCCAACGTCCTGACTTTC. The full variable domain, its missing parts supplied by reference TRBV7-8 and TRBJ2-6, is GAGVSQSPRYKVAKRGQDVALRCDPISGHVSLFWYQQALGQGPEFLTYFQNEAQLDKSGLPSDRFFAERPEGSVSTLKIQRTQQEDSAVYLCASSPPRETGESGANVLTFGAGSRLTVL.

The chain has TRBV7-9 and TRBJ1-5, with D possibly being TRBD1 (6 bases). Trimming stripped 3 bases from V and 6 bases from J, with 21 bases between. CDR3 length: 17 residues. CDR1 and CDR2 from the germline V gene are SEHNR and FQNEAQ (reference sequence). Written as DNA, the CDR3 is TGTGCCAGCAGCTTTGGGCAGGGGCCAATACCGGGTCAGCCCCAGCATTTT. This translates into CASSFGQGPIPGQPQHF.

This chain uses TRBV20-1 with TRBJ2-5; D is ambiguous. Germline CDR1 and CDR2: DFQATT and SNEGSKA (reference sequence). This CDR3 spans 14 amino acids. Between the trimmed V and J ends, which lost 3 bases and 1 base, there was a span of 12 bases. The CDR3 protein is CSASAPALQETQYF. The CDR3 nucleotides are TGCAGTGCTAGCGCCCCCGCCCTCCAAGAGACCCAGTACTTC.

V is TRBV7-8 and J is TRBJ2-1; 9 bases line up with TRBD2. This CDR3 spans 15 amino acids. Germline V gene lookup returns CDR1 SGHVS and CDR2 FQNEAQ. With V trimmed by 3 bases and J by 8 bases, 8 bases remained unmatched. The CDR3 region is CASSLSGGGAYEQFF. CDR3 DNA sequence: TGTGCCAGCAGCTTGAGTGGCGGGGGGGCCTATGAGCAGTTCTTC.

This clonotype has just a few counts. The V and J genes are TRBV5-5 and TRBJ2-1; D unresolved. Trimming stripped 0 bases from V and 9 bases from J, with 13 bases between. The CDR3 covers 14 residues. Germline CDR1 reads SGHKS; CDR2 reads YYEKEE (reference sequence). The CDR3 sequence is CASSLVKSISEQFF. The DNA of the CDR3 is TGTGCCAGCAGCTTGGTCAAGAGCATTAGTGAGCAGTTCTTC.

This chain links TRBV12-3 or TRBV12-4 with TRBJ2-6; D ambiguous. The CDR3 has 13 residues. V was shortened by 5 bases and J by 4 bases, with 6 bases between the two germline ends. CDR3 nucleotides: TGTGCCAGCAGTACCAGGGGGGCCAACGTCCTGACTTTC. Encoded protein: CASSTRGANVLTF.

J is TRBJ2-5 and V is TRBV20-1, with 12 bases lining up with TRBD1. V shed 3 bases, J shed 5 bases, and the junction held 13 bases outside the gene matches. Germline V lookup: CDR1 DFQATT, CDR2 SNEGSKA (reference sequence). This CDR3 region has 17 residues. Here the CDR3 reads CSASPSGTGGFRETQYF. The CDR3 nucleotides are TGCAGTGCTAGCCCCTCCGGGACAGGGGGCTTTCGGGAGACCCAGTACTTC.

CDR3 residues: CASSLEPTTYEQYF. The CDR3 bases are TGTGCCAGCAGCTTAGAGCCCACGACCTACGAGCAGTACTTC. This chain uses TRBV7-2 with TRBJ2-7; D gene uncertain. The CDR3 totals 14 residues. V was clipped by 1 base and J by 2 bases, with 9 bases between them. The germline V gene encodes CDR1 SGHTA and CDR2 FQGNSA.

V and J are TRBV5-5 and TRBJ1-5; D gene unclear. Trimming took 0 bases from V and 2 from J, leaving 9 bases between them. Per the germline V gene, CDR1 is SGHKS and CDR2 is YYEKEE (reference sequence). This CDR3 contains 15 residues. In nucleotides, the CDR3 is TGTGCCAGCAGCTTGGAACAAGTACGCAATCAGCCCCAGCATTTT. This translates into CASSLEQVRNQPQHF.

The V gene is TRBV20-1, the J gene TRBJ1-1; D is possibly TRBD1 (6 bases). The CDR3 contains 13 residues. V lost 6 bases and J 1 base, leaving 12 bases between the germline ends. Per germline, CDR1 DFQATT and CDR2 SNEGSKA (reference sequence). Here the CDR3 reads CSAAKTGNTEAFF. Here the CDR3 DNA reads TGCAGTGCGGCAAAGACAGGGAACACTGAAGCTTTCTTT.

In its sample, this clonotype was seen a few times. The DNA of the CDR3 is TGTGCCAGCCGCCTCCGGACAGGGGGAACCTACGAGCAGTACTTC. This sequence encodes CASRLRTGGTYEQYF. This rearrangement joins TRBV28 to TRBJ2-7, with TRBD1 identical over 10 bases. The CDR3 extends over 15 amino acids. The V segment lost 8 bases and the J segment 2 bases; nucleotides outside the gene matches: 9. Germline V gene sequence: CDR1 MDHEN, CDR2 SYDVKM.

This clonotype appeared a few times. The gene calls are TRBV29-1 and TRBJ2-3; perhaps TRBD1 as D (6 bases). The germline V and J ends were trimmed by 0 bases and 4 bases, with 17 bases remaining between them. The CDR3 has 16 amino acids. Germline V gene sequence: CDR1 SQVTM, CDR2 ANQGSEA. The CDR3 region is CSVEESGRGRADTQYF. CDR3 nucleotide sequence: TGCAGCGTTGAAGAGTCAGGCAGGGGAAGAGCAGATACGCAGTATTTT.

The CDR3 DNA reads TGTGCCACCAGTGTTAGGGGAAAGGGCACAGATACGCAGTATTTT. The encoded protein is CATSVRGKGTDTQYF. This chain uses TRBV24-1 with TRBJ2-3, with a tentative D call TRBD1 (5 bases). V was trimmed by 5 bases and J by 1 base, leaving 12 bases between them. The CDR3 has 15 amino acids. In germline, CDR1 is KGHDR, CDR2 SFDVKD.

The V and J genes are TRBV7-9 and TRBJ1-2; 10 bases align to TRBD1. Germline assignment: CDR1 SEHNR and CDR2 FQNEAQ (reference sequence). J was trimmed by 8 bases and V by 4 bases; bases with no gene match: 10. The CDR3 is 15 residues long. In DNA form, the CDR3 reads TGTGCCAGCAGCTCGAACGACAGGGGGCATAAGGGCTACACCTTC. Protein: CASSSNDRGHKGYTF. Complete variable domain (other parts from reference TRBV7-9 and TRBJ1-2): DTGVSQNPRHKITKRGQNVTFRCDPISEHNRLYWYRQTLGQGPEFLTYFQNEAQLEKSRLLSDRFSAERPKGSFSTLEIQRTEQGDSAMYLCASSSNDRGHKGYTFGSGTRLTVV.

The V gene is TRBV10-1, the J gene TRBJ2-3; D is unclear. Germline CDR1 is WNHNN and CDR2 is SYGVQD (reference sequence). V dropped 6 bases and J dropped 5 bases, with 12 bases sitting between them. The CDR3 contains 13 residues. CDR3 coding DNA: TGCGCCAGCAGCTCCGACCGAGTAGATACGCAGTATTTT. Its translation is CASSSDRVDTQYF.

This chain connects TRBV27 to TRBJ1-1, with TRBD1 as a possible D gene (6 bases). The CDR3 sequence is 15 residues long. Germline V gene lookup returns CDR1 MNHEY and CDR2 SMNVEV (reference sequence). V lost 6 bases and J 4 bases, leaving 18 bases between the germline ends. The CDR3 sequence is CASSSGQPGATEAFF. The CDR3 nucleotides read TGTGCCAGCAGCTCAGGACAGCCGGGGGCCACTGAAGCTTTCTTT.

The chain couples TRBV9 to TRBJ1-4; 11 nucleotides agree with TRBD1. The V and J ends lost 3 bases and 8 bases, in that order; junction bases with no gene match: 3. CDR1 is SGDLS and CDR2 is YYNGEE in the germline V gene. The CDR3 consists of 14 residues. The CDR3 sequence: CASSAGTGGEKLFF. The CDR3, as DNA: TGTGCCAGCAGCGCCGGGACAGGGGGAGAAAAACTGTTTTTT. Full variable domain (outside the CDR3, taken from reference TRBV9 and TRBJ1-4): DSGVTQTPKHLITATGQRVTLRCSPRSGDLSVYWYQQSLDQGLQFLIQYYNGEERAKGNILERFSAQQFPDLHSELNLSSLELGDSALYFCASSAGTGGEKLFFGSGTQLSVL.